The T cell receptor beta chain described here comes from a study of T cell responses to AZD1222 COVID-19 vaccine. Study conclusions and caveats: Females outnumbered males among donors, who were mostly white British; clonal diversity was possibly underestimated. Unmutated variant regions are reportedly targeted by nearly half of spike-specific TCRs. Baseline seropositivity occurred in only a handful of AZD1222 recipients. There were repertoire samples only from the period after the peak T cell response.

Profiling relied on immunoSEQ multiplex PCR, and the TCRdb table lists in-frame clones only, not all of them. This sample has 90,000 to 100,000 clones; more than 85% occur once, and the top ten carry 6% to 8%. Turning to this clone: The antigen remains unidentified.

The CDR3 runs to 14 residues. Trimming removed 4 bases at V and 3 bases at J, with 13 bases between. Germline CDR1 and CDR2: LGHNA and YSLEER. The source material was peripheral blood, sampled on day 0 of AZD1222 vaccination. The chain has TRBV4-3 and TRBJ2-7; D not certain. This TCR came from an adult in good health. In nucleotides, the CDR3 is TGCGCCAGCAGCCCAAGTCACCATTACTACGAGCAGTACTTC. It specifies CASSPSHHYYEQYF.